Presented here are 6 T cell receptor beta chains from one specimen sequenced in a study of vaccination and CD4 T cells after COVID-19. Their antigens remain unidentified. Treatment given: 10-day PBMC culture with coronavirus spike peptide pools or control peptides (ViraFEST assay). The study sequenced cultured CD4+ T cell DNA using the Oncomine TCR Beta short-read assay. MiXCR, run by TCRdb on the PCR reads, gives a single entry per CDR3 protein. The repertoire holds about 20,000 distinct CDR3 sequences, with roughly 70% as singletons. The sample consisted of CD4+ T cells from blood, cultured in vitro. These receptors all stem from a human donor who had recovered from COVID-19.

This clonotype is a singleton in its sample. The rearrangement joins TRBV14 to TRBJ1-2, with D maybe TRBD1 (5 bases). From germline, CDR1 is SGHDN and CDR2 FVKESK. V lost 6 bases to trimming and J lost 4 bases, with 18 bases between them. This CDR3 comprises 15 residues. This chain's CDR3 is CASRGAGQASYGYTF. The CDR3 bases are TGTGCCAGCAGAGGGGCTGGCCAGGCGAGCTATGGCTACACCTTC. Combining the CDR3 with reference TRBV14 and TRBJ1-2 gives the whole variable domain EAGVTQFPSHSVIEKGQTVTLRCDPISGHDNLYWYRRVMGKEIKFLLHFVKESKQDESGMPNNRFLAERTGGTYSTLKVQPAELEDSGVYFCASRGAGQASYGYTFGSGTRLTVV.

The chain joins TRBV24-1 to TRBJ2-3; 7 bases agree with TRBD1. V shed 7 bases and J 5 bases; nucleotides not matched to a gene: 5. This CDR3 is 13 amino acids long. From germline, CDR1 is KGHDR and CDR2 SFDVKD. CDR3 sequence reads: CATSQTGRDTQYF. The CDR3 bases are TGTGCCACCAGCCAGACAGGGAGAGATACGCAGTATTTT.

The rearrangement uses TRBV28 and TRBJ1-1; D gene ambiguous. CDR3 size: 13 residues. Deletions cut 8 bases from V and 1 base from J, with 11 bases between. From germline, CDR1 is MDHEN and CDR2 SYDVKM. This chain's CDR3 is CASWDRENTEAFF. The CDR3 coding sequence is TGTGCCAGCTGGGATAGGGAGAACACTGAAGCTTTCTTT. Full variable domain (outside the CDR3, taken from reference TRBV28 and TRBJ1-1): DVKVTQSSRYLVKRTGEKVFLECVQDMDHENMFWYRQDPGLGLRLIYFSYDVKMKEKGDIPEGYSVSREKKERFSLILESASTNQTSMYLCASWDRENTEAFFGQGTRLTVV.

In this sample, this clonotype turned up a few times. This chain's CDR3 is CASSFAQGGNNEQFF. The CDR3 bases are TGTGCCAGCAGCTTTGCACAGGGGGGGAACAATGAGCAGTTCTTC. V usage is TRBV7-8 and J usage is TRBJ2-1, with D maybe TRBD1 (8 bases). Germline CDR1 reads SGHVS; CDR2 reads FQNEAQ. The CDR3 has 15 amino acids. The V gene lost 3 bases and the J gene lost 5 bases, with 14 bases spanning the gap.

CDR3 coding DNA: TGTGCCTGGAGTGCGAACTGGCTTCAAGCTTTCTTT. Protein product: CAWSANWLQAFF. J is TRBJ1-1 and V is TRBV30; no definite D call. Per germline, CDR1 GTSNPN and CDR2 SVGIG (reference sequence). The V end lost 1 base, the J end lost 9 bases, and 12 bases lay between the germline ends. This CDR3 is 12 amino acids long.

This sequence joins TRBV27 and TRBJ2-7, with a weak D call TRBD1 (6 bases). Germline values: CDR1 MNHEY, CDR2 SMNVEV (reference sequence). V lost 6 bases to trimming and J lost 0 bases, with 12 bases between them. The CDR3 is 14 residues long. The CDR3 coding sequence is TGTGCCAGCAGACAGGGCCGCAGCTCCTACGAGCAGTACTTC. This gives the protein CASRQGRSSYEQYF.